This T cell receptor (beta chain) was recorded in a study of siplizumab effects on memory and regulatory T cells. Turning to the study itself: Paired mixed lymphocyte reactions used siplizumab at about 0.97 ug/mL or no drug.

Cocultured for over 5 days at 37°C were the mixed lymphocyte reaction cells. At a 1:1 ratio, CFSE-labelled responder PBMCs were mixed with Violet Dye-labelled stimulator PBMCs. A word on this clone: Its specificity is not known.

CDR3 size: 13 residues. The germline V and J ends were trimmed by 5 bases and 7 bases, with 14 bases remaining between them. Germline CDR1 SGHAT, CDR2 FQDESV (reference sequence). Study-wide points: Siplizumab significantly lowered the alloreactive sequences that could be traced to unstimulated CD4+ memory cells. A minor fraction of alloreactive clones, and no more, mapped to unstimulated subsets.

Sequencing used immunoSEQ multiplex PCR; TCRdb keeps in-frame clones, though not all of them. The table records about 15,000 clones, about 49% of them present only once. The sequenced sample consisted of CFSE-low (dividing) CD4+ T cells sorted from an allogeneic mixed lymphocyte reaction. The TCR originated in a human donor in good health; the cells came from an allogeneic mixed lymphocyte reaction. V usage is TRBV11-1 and J usage is TRBJ1-1; D remains unclear. The CDR3 loop reads CASSMGLFGEAFF. In DNA, the CDR3 is TGTGCCAGCAGCATGGGTCTCTTCGGTGAAGCTTTCTTT.